Given below is one T cell receptor (beta chain) in context. Authors' data handling: The assay estimated nucleated cells by amplifying reference gene primers. Here immunoSEQ multiplex PCR was the method, and the copy in TCRdb shows in-frame clones only, minus some. The DNA was the basis for D and trimming; V, J and clone size are from that table. The sample includes roughly 89,000 clones, 80% to 90% of them seen just once. This sample was included in a study of blood T cell repertoires in COVID-19. About the research overall: There were acute and convalescent COVID-19 samples, and they came from the United States, Italy and Spain.

CDR3 length: 14 residues. Germline V gene lookup returns CDR1 SGHVS and CDR2 FQNEAQ. The trim removed 5 bases at V and 4 bases at J, leaving 6 bases unmatched. This rearrangement joins TRBV7-8 to TRBJ1-1, with 8 positions matching TRBD1. Sample: peripheral blood. The TCR originated in a woman of 80 years or more with acute or convalescent COVID-19. The CDR3: CASSVRGQGTEAFF. For the CDR3, the DNA is TGTGCCAGCAGCGTCAGGGGGCAGGGCACTGAAGCTTTCTTT.